The entry below gives a single T cell receptor beta chain sequence along with its context. This may arise from a read error, as a much more abundant clone is one base away. The data were obtained in a study of glioma-infiltrating T cells. The germline gives CDR1 SEHNR, CDR2 FQNEAQ (reference sequence). The CDR3 consists of 15 residues. TCR alpha and beta CDR3 regions were amplified from RNA using iRepertoire nested multiplex PCR. TCRdb reanalysed the multiplex PCR reads using MiXCR and keeps one entry per CDR3 protein. This sample has under 130,000 distinct CDR3 sequences, with about 30% found just once.

The sequenced sample was glioma tissue, nonneoplastic brain tissue, or PBMCs (not recorded which). This chain connects TRBV7-9 to TRBJ2-3; D may match TRBD1 or TRBD2 (6 bases each). The clonotype comes from a human donor with low-grade glioma or glioblastoma, undergoing nonglioma brain surgery, or in good health (not recorded which). The DNA of the CDR3 is TGTGCCGGCAGCCTGCGGGGACACGCGTCAGATACGCAGTATTTT. Its translation: CAGSLRGHASDTQYF.